Sequencing of this T cell receptor (beta chain) was carried out in a study of response to subunit inactivated influenza vaccine. Germline trimming cut 6 bases from V and 0 bases from J; bases unmatched to any gene: 4. The CDR3 extends over 14 amino acids. The V gene's germline CDR1 is SQVTM and CDR2 ANQGSEA. Study-wide results and caveats: It was the authors' suggestion that each seasonal influenza vaccination recruits few new T cells.

TCRdb redid the calling of the RT-PCR reads with MiXCR, one entry per CDR3 protein. The table lists approximately 500,000 distinct CDR3 sequences, over 10% of them singletons. Regarding this clonotype: Its antigen is as yet unknown.

The sequence came from a man aged 45-65 years who received an inactivated influenza vaccine. This rearrangement joins TRBV29-1 to TRBJ2-7; 11 bases are a match to TRBD2. This sample comprised PBMCs from blood, obtained more than 35 days after vaccination. CDR3 nucleotides: TGCAGCGTGGTGACTAGCGGGACCTCCTACGAGCAGTACTTC. Translating gives CSVVTSGTSYEQYF.